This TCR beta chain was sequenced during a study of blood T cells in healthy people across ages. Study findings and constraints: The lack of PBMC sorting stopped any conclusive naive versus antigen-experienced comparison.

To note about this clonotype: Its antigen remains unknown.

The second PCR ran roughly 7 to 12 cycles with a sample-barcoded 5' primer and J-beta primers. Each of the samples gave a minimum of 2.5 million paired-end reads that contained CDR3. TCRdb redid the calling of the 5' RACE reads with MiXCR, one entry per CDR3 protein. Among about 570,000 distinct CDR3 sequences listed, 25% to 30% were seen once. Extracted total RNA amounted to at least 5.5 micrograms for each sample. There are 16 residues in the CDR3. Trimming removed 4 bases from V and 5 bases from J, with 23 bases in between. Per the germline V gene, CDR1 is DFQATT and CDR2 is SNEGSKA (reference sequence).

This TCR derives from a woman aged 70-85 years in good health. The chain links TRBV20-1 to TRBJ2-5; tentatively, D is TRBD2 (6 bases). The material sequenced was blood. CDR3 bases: TGCAGTGCTAATCGGGCGGGGATGGGTTCCAGCGAGACCCAGTACTTC. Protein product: CSANRAGMGSSETQYF.